Here is one TCR beta chain with its context. Its target is not known. These data come from a study of T cells in Graves' hyperthyroidism and ophthalmopathy. Study background: Staff took peripheral blood when the initial diagnosis was made, before any treatment began. The study's findings and limits: Most expanded thyroid clonotypes above 0.001 recurred in blood. In validation, the model predicted ophthalmopathy. These predictions came a median about 6.5 months before onset.

Authors of the study amplified TCR beta CDR3 regions from RNA transcripts. First-round RT-PCR targeting the TCR CDR3 was performed with the HTBI primer set. MiXCR, applied by TCRdb to the multiplex PCR reads, yields one record per CDR3 protein. Among around 270,000 distinct CDR3 sequences listed, roughly a fifth were seen once. The CDR3 totals 17 residues. V lost 3 bases to trimming and J lost 1 base; unmatched junction nucleotides: 8. Germline CDR1 MDHEN, CDR2 SYDVKM. The sample was blood. The chain links TRBV28 to TRBJ2-7; 11 bases map to TRBD1. The TCR was taken from a man aged 45-60 years with Graves' ophthalmopathy. The CDR3 loop reads CASSFRTGGAWSYEQYF. CDR3 nucleotides: TGTGCCAGCAGTTTCAGGACAGGGGGCGCATGGTCCTACGAGCAGTACTTC.